The sequence of this T cell receptor beta chain was determined in a study of graft-versus-host responses after intestinal transplantation. The table came from immunoSEQ multiplex PCR; TCRdb's copy has only in-frame clones and leaves some out. The sample lists some 15,000 clones; more than 65% were seen once. CDR3 size: 15 residues. V trimming: 6 bases; J trimming: 1 base; junction bases outside the gene matches: 7. CDR1 and CDR2 (germline): MNHEY, SVGAGI. The authors processed graft tissue to release intraepithelial and lamina propria lymphocytes. This specimen was ileum tissue, taken just over 26 days after intestinal transplant. This clonotype was obtained from a human patient who received an intestinal transplant, so some T cells may come from the graft donor. J is TRBJ2-3 and V is TRBV6-5; TRBD1 agrees at 7 bases. The chain's CDR3 is CASSPTGSGTDTQYF. The CDR3 nucleotides are TGTGCCAGCAGCCCGACAGGGTCTGGCACAGATACGCAGTATTTT.